A single sample gave rise to the 25 T cell receptor beta chains below, sequenced in a study of shared clonotypes between healthy human individuals. Method: immunoSEQ multiplex PCR; TCRdb's copy keeps in-frame clones and lacks some. The table records 1,100,000 or so clones, around three quarters of them present only once. Material for sequencing was memory CD4+ T cells from PBMCs. Subset in this sample: CD45RA-negative fraction. The receptor source for this set is a man aged 18 to 29 in good health. Some clones in this sample may be carry-over from other donors' samples.

V usage is TRBV19 and J usage is TRBJ2-5, with 16 bases aligning to TRBD2. The CDR3 is made up of 17 amino acids. Germline assignment: CDR1 LNHDA and CDR2 SQIVND (reference sequence). The ends lost 5 bases at V and 5 bases at J; junction bases unmatched: 8. CDR3 coding DNA: TGTGCCAGTAGTCCTGGGACTAGCGGGAGGGCCTCGGAGACCCAGTACTTC. The encoded protein is CASSPGTSGRASETQYF.

CDR3 sequence reads: CASSSYRTYGNTIYF. CDR3 nucleotides: TGTGCCAGCAGCAGTTACAGGACATATGGAAACACCATATATTTT. This sequence joins TRBV5-6 and TRBJ1-3, with a possible D match to TRBD1 (5 bases). V was clipped by 4 bases and J by 3 bases, with 14 bases between them. Germline V gives CDR1 SGHDT, CDR2 YYEEEE. The CDR3 has 15 residues.

The table lists this clone with a few counts. CDR3 sequence (DNA): TGTGCCAGCAGGTCGGACAGGGGCGATGGCTACACCTTC. This translates into CASRSDRGDGYTF. The V and J genes are TRBV7-2 and TRBJ1-2, with 9 bases aligning to TRBD1. The CDR3 sequence is 13 residues long. After removal of 6 bases from V and 6 bases from J, the junction contained 5 bases not matched to a gene. Germline CDR1 reads SGHTA; CDR2 reads FQGNSA.

The CDR3 is CASSPSQLPNYGYTF. CDR3 nucleotides: TGTGCCAGCTCACCATCACAGCTTCCTAACTATGGCTACACCTTC. This chain joins TRBV18 and TRBJ1-2, with D hard to call. From germline, CDR1 is KGHSH and CDR2 LQKENI. The CDR3 is made up of 15 amino acids. V was trimmed by 2 bases and J by 0 bases, leaving 10 bases between them.

This clone was seen only a few times. The chain is built from TRBV7-2 and TRBJ1-5; D uncertain. V was trimmed by 1 base and J by 1 base, leaving 11 bases between them. Germline V gives CDR1 SGHTA, CDR2 FQGNSA. The CDR3 extends over 16 amino acids. The chain's CDR3 is CASSLGGSRSNQPQHF. For the CDR3, the DNA is TGTGCCAGCAGCTTAGGAGGGTCGAGGAGCAATCAGCCCCAGCATTTT.

V is TRBV4-3 and J is TRBJ1-2; the match to TRBD1 covers 9 bases. This CDR3 is 13 amino acids long. J gave up 6 bases and V 3 bases, and 2 bases lay outside the gene matches. The V gene's germline CDR1 is LGHNA and CDR2 YSLEER. CDR3 coding DNA: TGCGCCAGCAGCCAGGGACAGGGTAATGGCTACACCTTC. It is translated as CASSQGQGNGYTF.

The rearrangement joins TRBV4-2 to TRBJ2-1; possible D gene TRBD1, 5 bases. CDR1 and CDR2 (germline): LGHNA, YNFKEQ. V gave up 5 bases and J gave up 8 bases, with 13 bases separating them. This CDR3 is 13 amino acids long. The CDR3 here is CASSKGIRDEQFF. The CDR3 nucleotides read TGTGCCAGCAGCAAGGGGATTCGCGATGAGCAGTTCTTC.

The CDR3 protein is CASSLVAGIYGYTF. CDR3 in DNA: TGCGCCAGCAGCTTGGTCGCAGGGATCTATGGCTACACCTTC. This rearrangement joins TRBV5-1 to TRBJ1-2, with D tentatively TRBD1 (5 bases). With 0 bases removed from V and 4 bases from J, the gap between germline ends came to 10 bases. The CDR3 has 14 residues. The germline V gene has CDR1 SGHRS and CDR2 YFSETQ.

In its sample, this clone was seen a few times. The rearrangement joins TRBV2 to TRBJ1-1, with D hard to call. Germline values: CDR1 SNHLY, CDR2 FYNNEI. V lost 1 base and J lost 1, with 4 bases in between. This CDR3 has 13 residues. The CDR3 DNA reads as TGTGCCAGCAGTGAAGAGCAGAACACTGAAGCTTTCTTT. This codes for CASSEEQNTEAFF.

J is TRBJ1-1 and V is TRBV7-2; D might be TRBD1 (6 bases). Trimming removed 0 bases at V and 4 bases at J, with 12 bases between. CDR1 is SGHTA, CDR2 FQGNSA, per germline. This CDR3 comprises 15 residues. This CDR3 is CASSLAGGVGTEAFF. The DNA of the CDR3 is TGTGCCAGCAGCTTAGCTGGGGGCGTAGGCACTGAAGCTTTCTTT.

V and J are TRBV7-9 and TRBJ2-2; no clear D. The CDR3 runs 16 residues. CDR1 and CDR2 (germline): SEHNR, FQNEAQ (reference sequence). The ends were cut back, 7 bases at V and 3 bases at J, with 18 bases in the middle. In DNA, the CDR3 is TGTGCCAGCATCGGGCGGCTGATGGCACACACCGGGGAGCTGTTTTTT. Residues: CASIGRLMAHTGELFF.

The CDR3 region is CASNIGGGGFGGELFF. CDR3 bases: TGTGCCAGCAACATAGGGGGAGGAGGTTTTGGCGGGGAGCTGTTTTTT. This chain links TRBV28 with TRBJ2-2; D possibly matches TRBD1 or TRBD2 (6 bases each). Germline V lookup: CDR1 MDHEN, CDR2 SYDVKM. The CDR3 totals 16 residues. Trimming removed 7 bases at V and 7 bases at J, with 22 bases between.

This sequence joins TRBV6-5 and TRBJ2-7; tentatively, D is TRBD1 or TRBD2 (5 bases each). V shed 10 bases and J shed 7 bases, with 20 bases lying between them. Germline CDR1 is MNHEY and CDR2 is SVGAGI. The CDR3 length is 13 residues. CDR3 nucleotide sequence: TGTGCCACCAGGGCCCGCCTTTCGGGAGAGCAGTACTTC. Amino acids: CATRARLSGEQYF.

Written as DNA, the CDR3 is TGTGCCAGCAGTTTCGCCGGGACAGCTTATGGCTACACCTTC. Its translation: CASSFAGTAYGYTF. The genes are TRBV6-6 and TRBJ1-2; 7 bases are shared with TRBD1. The CDR3 has 14 amino acids. V shed 4 bases and J 5 bases; nucleotides not matched to a gene: 7. Germline V lookup: CDR1 MNHNY, CDR2 SVGAGI (reference sequence).

The V call is TRBV4-3, the J call TRBJ2-3, with a possible D match to TRBD1 (6 bases). This CDR3 is built from 16 residues. V gave up 0 bases and J gave up 2 bases, with 12 bases separating them. Germline assignment: CDR1 LGHNA and CDR2 YSLEER. CDR3 sequence: CASSQEWAGATDTQYF. The CDR3, as DNA: TGCGCCAGCAGCCAAGAATGGGCAGGGGCCACAGATACGCAGTATTTT.

In regard to this clone: The identical CDR3 is also encoded by other nucleotide sequences in the sample. V and J are TRBV7-9 and TRBJ1-1, with a possible D match to TRBD1 (5 bases). Trimming took 5 bases from V and 1 from J, leaving 11 bases between them. The length of the CDR3 is 14 residues. The germline V gene encodes CDR1 SEHNR and CDR2 FQNEAQ (reference sequence). CDR3 bases: TGTGCCAGCAGCCCTCAGGGTTGGAACACTGAAGCTTTCTTT. Translation gives CASSPQGWNTEAFF.

The rearrangement uses TRBV7-2 and TRBJ1-5; 7 nucleotides agree with TRBD1. V gave up 3 bases and J gave up 2 bases; unmatched junction bases: 7. The CDR3 has 16 residues. Germline loops: CDR1 SGHTA, CDR2 FQGNSA. CDR3 sequence (DNA): TGTGCCAGCAGCTTGTTCCACAGGGGCGGCAATCAGCCCCAGCATTTT. Its translation is CASSLFHRGGNQPQHF.

V is TRBV6-1 and J is TRBJ2-5; possibly TRBD1 for D (6 bases). V was pared by 3 bases and J by 5 bases, with 13 bases between. The CDR3 loop spans 14 amino acids. The germline gives CDR1 MNHNS, CDR2 SASEGT. CDR3 DNA sequence: TGTGCCAGCAGTGAGAGAGGGGGTAAGGAGACCCAGTACTTC. Amino acids: CASSERGGKETQYF.

The chain carries TRBV9 and TRBJ2-2; D remains unclear. Between the trimmed V and J ends, which lost 0 bases and 14 bases, there was a span of 14 bases. The germline gives CDR1 SGDLS, CDR2 YYNGEE. This CDR3 region has 13 residues. The CDR3 protein is CASSVDGKLGLFF. The CDR3 DNA reads as TGTGCCAGCAGCGTAGACGGCAAGCTGGGCCTGTTTTTT.

This chain links TRBV6-6 with TRBJ2-7, with 7 positions matching TRBD1. V lost 6 bases, J lost 3 bases, and 8 bases stayed unmatched. This CDR3 has 14 residues. Germline CDR1 and CDR2: MNHNY and SVGAGI (reference sequence). CDR3 sequence reads: CASRLGQQSYEQYF. In DNA form, the CDR3 reads TGTGCCAGCAGACTGGGACAGCAAAGCTACGAGCAGTACTTC.

Notes on this clone: This sample also contains other DNA sequences that code for the same CDR3. The chain links TRBV15 to TRBJ1-5; TRBD1 aligns across 7 bases. In germline, CDR1 is LNHNV, CDR2 YYDKDF (reference sequence). J gave up 0 bases and V 3 bases, and 2 bases lay outside the gene matches. The CDR3 sequence is 15 residues long. CDR3 sequence: CATSRGTVSNQPQHF. In DNA form, the CDR3 reads TGTGCCACCAGCAGGGGGACAGTTAGCAATCAGCCCCAGCATTTT.

The J gene is TRBJ1-3, the V gene TRBV6-1, with D maybe TRBD1 (5 bases). This CDR3 contains 14 residues. Germline V gene lookup returns CDR1 MNHNS and CDR2 SASEGT. With 1 base removed from V and 2 bases from J, the gap between germline ends came to 6 bases. CDR3 nucleotide sequence: TGTGCCAGCAGTGAAGGAGGGGCTGGAAACACCATATATTTT. Its protein product is CASSEGGAGNTIYF.

The rearrangement uses TRBV30 and TRBJ1-2; D possibly corresponds to TRBD1 (6 bases). CDR1 and CDR2 (germline): GTSNPN, SVGIG (reference sequence). The CDR3 spans 13 residues. V lost 2 bases and J lost 5, with 12 bases in between. CDR3 DNA: TGTGCCTGGAGTATCAGGGGAGGGTATGGCTACACCTTC. Amino acids: CAWSIRGGYGYTF.

The CDR3 DNA follows: TGTGCCAGCTCACCTCTCCAAGCGGTCGCGAACACCGGGGAGCTGTTTTTT. This sequence encodes CASSPLQAVANTGELFF. The rearrangement links TRBV18 to TRBJ2-2; tentative D call: TRBD2 (5 bases). Looked up from germline, CDR1 is KGHSH and CDR2 is LQKENI. V lost 3 bases and J lost 0, with 14 bases in between. The CDR3 sequence is 17 residues long.

The chain carries TRBV11-2 and TRBJ2-5; TRBD1 agrees at 9 bases. J gave up 5 bases and V 5 bases, and 12 bases lay outside the gene matches. The CDR3 consists of 16 residues. Germline V gene lookup returns CDR1 SGHAT and CDR2 FQNNGV. The CDR3 here is CASSRTPGQGWETQYF. Here the CDR3 DNA reads TGTGCCAGCAGCAGGACCCCGGGACAGGGTTGGGAGACCCAGTACTTC.